Below, 24 T cell receptor beta chains from the same sample are listed, as sequenced in a study of human T cells and chemical hapten exposure. Time point: patch test 2, 6 weeks after DPC sensitization. Described treatment: therapeutic diphenylcyclopropenone sensitization with weekly scalp DPC. Each CDR3 protein is one row after TCRdb ran MiXCR on the RACE reads. The table lists about 84,000 distinct CDR3 sequences, over 9.5% of them singletons. The starting material was whole blood, obtained in connection with sensitization to the hapten diphenylcyclopropenone (DPC). The receptors were sampled from a woman aged 45-65 years with alopecia areata. Some clones in this sample may be carry-over from other donors' samples.

This clonotype was seen a few times. The chain joins TRBV20-1 to TRBJ2-3; 14 bases line up with TRBD2. The CDR3 consists of 16 residues. V trimming: 5 bases; J trimming: 3 bases; junction bases outside the gene matches: 7. Germline V gene sequence: CDR1 DFQATT, CDR2 SNEGSKA (reference sequence). The CDR3 DNA is TGCAGTGCTCCCGGGACTAGCGGGAGCAGAACAGATACGCAGTATTTT. Translating it yields CSAPGTSGSRTDTQYF.

This clonotype was picked up many times. V and J are TRBV20-1 and TRBJ2-2; possible D gene TRBD1, 5 bases. CDR1 is DFQATT and CDR2 is SNEGSKA in the germline V gene (reference sequence). The V gene lost 0 bases and the J gene lost 0 bases, with 11 bases spanning the gap. There are 16 residues in the CDR3. The chain's CDR3 is CSARDLNRPNTGELFF. In DNA form, the CDR3 reads TGCAGTGCTAGAGATTTGAACAGGCCGAACACCGGGGAGCTGTTTTTT.

The V and J genes are TRBV6-6 and TRBJ1-5; 8 nucleotides match TRBD1. Per the germline V gene, CDR1 is MNHNY and CDR2 is SVGAGI (reference sequence). The CDR3 contains 13 residues. Trimming cost V 4 bases and J 8 bases; bases outside gene matches: 4. This chain's CDR3 is CASSSTGGEPQHF. CDR3 in DNA: TGTGCCAGCAGTTCAACAGGGGGTGAGCCCCAGCATTTT.

The chain couples TRBV20-1 to TRBJ2-1, with TRBD2 matching 10 bases. Trimming at V came to 7 bases and at J to 0 bases, leaving 9 bases not matched to a gene. CDR3 length: 16 residues. The germline gives CDR1 DFQATT, CDR2 SNEGSKA (reference sequence). As DNA, the CDR3 is TGCAGTGTTGATAGACTAGCGGGTCCCTCCTACAATGAGCAGTTCTTC. Translation: CSVDRLAGPSYNEQFF.

The rearrangement joins TRBV4-2 to TRBJ2-4; maybe TRBD1 (6 bases). V lost 0 bases to trimming and J lost 5 bases, with 17 bases between them. The CDR3 extends over 17 amino acids. Germline-derived CDR1 and CDR2 are LGHNA and YNFKEQ. The CDR3 coding sequence is TGTGCCAGCAGCCAAGATCCCGGACGGGACACTCAAAACATTCAGTACTTC. It codes for CASSQDPGRDTQNIQYF.

This clonotype has at least ten counts. The V gene is TRBV6-2 or TRBV6-3, the J gene TRBJ2-3, with D perhaps assigned TRBD1 or TRBD2 (5 bases each). V was shortened by 6 bases and J by 0 bases, with 13 bases between the two germline ends. Per the germline V gene, CDR1 is MNHEY and CDR2 is SVGEGT. This CDR3 region has 15 residues. The CDR3 region is CASRGTDPSTDTQYF. DNA of the CDR3: TGTGCCAGCAGAGGGACGGATCCAAGCACAGATACGCAGTATTTT.

The chain combines TRBV20-1 with TRBJ1-1, with 10 nucleotides matching TRBD1. CDR1 DFQATT and CDR2 SNEGSKA come from the germline V gene (reference sequence). This CDR3 comprises 19 residues. With V trimmed by 6 bases and J by 2 bases, 21 bases remained unmatched. The CDR3 nucleotides read TGCAGTGCGCCCAACCCGAGAGAGTGGGGGGACAGGGGTAACACTGAAGCTTTCTTT. It is translated as CSAPNPREWGDRGNTEAFF.

This clonotype was counted a few times. The chain is built from TRBV6-6 and TRBJ2-5; either TRBD1 or TRBD2 may fit D (5 bases each). The CDR3 spans 13 residues. V was trimmed by 8 bases and J by 5 bases, leaving 15 bases between them. Germline CDR1 is MNHNY and CDR2 is SVGAGI (reference sequence). The CDR3 bases are TGTGCCAGCGCGGCAGGGAGTATTGAGACCCAGTACTTC. Protein: CASAAGSIETQYF.

This clonotype was picked up many times. The chain carries TRBV14 and TRBJ2-7; 9 bases match TRBD1. The germline V gene has CDR1 SGHDN and CDR2 FVKESK. The CDR3 has 16 residues. J lost 6 bases, V lost 4 bases, and 13 bases had no gene match. This chain's CDR3 is CASSLAGTGSMGEQYF. CDR3 nucleotides: TGTGCCAGCAGCCTAGCCGGGACAGGGTCGATGGGCGAGCAGTACTTC.

Many counts were recorded for this clonotype. J is TRBJ2-3 and V is TRBV7-2; no clear D gene. The V end was cut by 5 bases, the J end by 2 bases, with 14 bases between. The CDR3 length is 15 residues. In germline, CDR1 is SGHTA, CDR2 FQGNSA. CDR3 protein: CASSPITRSTDTQYF. CDR3 nucleotides: TGTGCCAGCAGCCCAATAACCCGGTCCACAGATACGCAGTATTTT.

Ten or more counts support this clonotype. This chain links TRBV4-3 with TRBJ2-1; 12 nucleotides align to TRBD2. Germline V gene sequence: CDR1 LGHNA, CDR2 YSLEER. The ends lost 0 bases at V and 7 bases at J; junction bases unmatched: 16. This CDR3 has 20 amino acids. CDR3 nucleotides: TGCGCCAGCAGCCAAGAACAACTAGCGGGAGGTATCGGGTATAGGAATGAGCAGTTCTTC. This sequence encodes CASSQEQLAGGIGYRNEQFF.

This clonotype has a count of ten or more. The chain carries TRBV6-1 and TRBJ1-2, with 7 bases aligning to TRBD1. J lost 4 bases, V lost 4 bases, and 6 bases had no gene match. The germline CDR1 and CDR2 sequences are MNHNS and SASEGT. The CDR3 is 14 amino acids. CDR3 DNA: TGTGCCAGCAGTGGAGACAGGGTGGCCTATGGCTACACCTTC. It translates to CASSGDRVAYGYTF.

This clonotype was seen more than once but under ten times. The V and J genes are TRBV2 and TRBJ2-1; 15 nucleotides align to TRBD2. Germline V gene data show CDR1 as SNHLY and CDR2 as FYNNEI. After removal of 6 bases from V and 5 bases from J, the junction contained 2 bases not matched to a gene. The CDR3 consists of 15 residues. CDR3 nucleotides: TGTGCCAGCAGCGGGACTAGCGGGGGGAACAATGAGCAGTTCTTC. The encoded protein is CASSGTSGGNNEQFF.

The CDR3 protein is CASSSSGREAKNIQYF. The DNA of the CDR3 is TGTGCCAGCAGCTCGAGTGGCAGGGAAGCCAAAAACATTCAGTACTTC. The genes are TRBV6-6 and TRBJ2-4; D possibly corresponds to TRBD1 (5 bases). The V gene's germline CDR1 is MNHNY and CDR2 SVGAGI (reference sequence). The V and J ends lost 6 bases and 0 bases respectively, with 15 bases between them. The CDR3 has 16 residues.

This clonotype showed up just a few times. The V call is TRBV10-3, the J call TRBJ2-1, with a possible D match to TRBD2 (5 bases). This CDR3 is built from 14 residues. Germline V gene lookup returns CDR1 ENHRY and CDR2 SYGVKD. Trimming took off 7 bases at V and 0 bases at J, with 10 bases between the two ends. DNA for the CDR3: TGTGCCATCAAAAACGACTACTCCTACAATGAGCAGTTCTTC. The encoded protein is CAIKNDYSYNEQFF.

The chain uses TRBV28 and TRBJ1-3; possibly TRBD1 for D (5 bases). Germline values: CDR1 MDHEN, CDR2 SYDVKM. Trimming took 11 bases from V and 0 from J, leaving 8 bases between them. CDR3 length: 12 amino acids. In nucleotides, the CDR3 is TGTGCCGCAGGGAACTCTGGAAACACCATATATTTT. Translated: CAAGNSGNTIYF.

This clonotype appeared many times. The chain joins TRBV12-3 or TRBV12-4 to TRBJ2-7; a possible D gene is TRBD1 (6 bases). Trimming cost V 3 bases and J 2 bases, with 11 bases left between them. CDR3 length: 14 amino acids. CDR3 amino acids: CASSLARGAYEQYF. DNA of the CDR3: TGTGCCAGCAGTTTGGCCAGGGGAGCCTACGAGCAGTACTTC.

The genes are TRBV16 and TRBJ2-3; D remains unclear. Looked up from germline, CDR1 is KGHSY and CDR2 is FQNENV. The CDR3 has 15 residues. Trimming took 1 base from V and 3 from J, leaving 11 bases between them. CDR3 region: CASSQLGLTTDTQYF. CDR3 DNA sequence: TGTGCCAGCAGCCAATTGGGTCTCACGACAGATACGCAGTATTTT. Using reference TRBV16 and TRBJ2-3 for the parts outside the CDR3, the full variable domain is GEEVAQTPKHLVRGEGQKAKLYCAPIKGHSYVFWYQQVLKNEFKFLISFQNENVFDETGMPKERFSAKCLPNSPCSLEIQATKLEDSAVYFCASSQLGLTTDTQYFGPGTRLTVL.

This clonotype was seen repeatedly, ten times or more. The chain employs TRBV5-8 and TRBJ1-5; unclear D gene. Germline V gene sequence: CDR1 SGHTS, CDR2 YDEGEE. The CDR3 is 12 residues long. The ends were cut back, 2 bases at V and 4 bases at J, with 4 bases in the middle. This CDR3 reads CASSFFNQPQHF. The CDR3 DNA reads as TGTGCCAGCAGCTTCTTTAATCAGCCCCAGCATTTT.

The V and J genes are TRBV20-1 and TRBJ2-4; no reliable D call. The CDR3 contains 14 residues. The ends were cut back, 2 bases at V and 1 base at J, with 9 bases in the middle. Germline-derived CDR1 and CDR2 are DFQATT and SNEGSKA (reference sequence). The CDR3 reads CSARPVGAKNIQYF. CDR3 nucleotides: TGCAGTGCTAGACCGGTTGGGGCCAAAAACATTCAGTACTTC.

This clonotype has just a few counts. The CDR3 loop is CSAGRNTEAFF. CDR3 in DNA: TGCAGCGCTGGGAGAAACACTGAAGCTTTCTTT. The chain employs TRBV29-1 and TRBJ1-1; D remains ambiguous. Germline lookup yields CDR1 SQVTM and CDR2 ANQGSEA. Trimming shortened V by 7 bases and J by 2 bases, and 8 bases separated the two germline ends. The CDR3 is made up of 11 amino acids.

This clonotype came up many times. This rearrangement joins TRBV7-9 to TRBJ2-1, with 12 bases matching TRBD2. The V gene's germline CDR1 is SEHNR and CDR2 FQNEAQ (reference sequence). The CDR3 covers 16 residues. Trimming removed 5 bases from V and 6 bases from J; junction bases left unmatched: 8. CDR3 sequence: CASSAQPSGRANEQFF. The CDR3 region has the DNA TGTGCCAGCAGCGCTCAACCTAGCGGGAGGGCCAATGAGCAGTTCTTC.

Many counts were recorded for this clonotype. CDR3 nucleotide sequence: TGCAGCGGGGGCAGGGGGTCTTCGGGCACCGGGGAGCTGTTTTTT. Amino acids: CSGGRGSSGTGELFF. The V gene is TRBV29-1, the J gene TRBJ2-2; the match to TRBD1 covers 7 bases. Germline CDR1 is SQVTM and CDR2 is ANQGSEA. V lost 7 bases and J lost 4; bases outside the gene matches: 12. The CDR3 has 15 amino acids.

The chain couples TRBV29-1 to TRBJ1-1, with D tentatively TRBD1 (6 bases). V was clipped by 7 bases and J by 7 bases, with 16 bases between them. Germline V lookup: CDR1 SQVTM, CDR2 ANQGSEA. The CDR3 is made up of 12 amino acids. CDR3 nucleotide sequence: TGCAGCGGTGCCGGGACACCTAATGAAGCTTTCTTT. Its translation is CSGAGTPNEAFF. The full variable domain, in which reference TRBV29-1 and TRBJ1-1 provide the parts outside the CDR3, is SAVISQKPSRDICQRGTSLTIQCQVDSQVTMMFWYRQQPGQSLTLIATANQGSEATYESGFVIDKFPISRPNLTFSTLTVSNMSPEDSSIYLCSGAGTPNEAFFGQGTRLTVV.